These T cell receptor beta chains were read from a single sample in a study of shared clonotypes between healthy human individuals. Only in-frame clones appear in the TCRdb table, and some are missing; sequencing was by immunoSEQ multiplex PCR. This sample has 2.3 million or so clones; 85% to 95% occur once, and the top ten carry roughly 0.36%. Sequencing used naive CD4+ T cells from PBMCs. Source of these receptors: a man aged 18 to 35 in good health. Some clones in this sample may be carry-over from other donors' samples. Each CDR3 is given with its conserved first and last residue. A D gene is named only where the DNA matches it firmly. Part of the rows lack a size; the others show once, few, many or a class for expanded clones.

TRBV7-2,TRBD2,TRBJ2-4,once,TGTGCCAGCAGCTTAAGTCCTAGCGGGGGCACGGGCATTCAGTACTTC,CASSLSPSGGTGIQYF
TRBV5-1,.,TRBJ2-3,.,TGCGCCAGCAGCCACGGAAGCGGTTTCGGGTATTTT,CASSHGSGFGYF
TRBV28,TRBD2,TRBJ2-7,.,TGTGCCAGCCAAGCGGCTAGCGGGAGACTCTACGAGCAGTACTTC,CASQAASGRLYEQYF
TRBV27,.,TRBJ2-7,.,TGTGCCAGCAGTCCGTCCCCCACTAGCCGGTACTCCTACGAGCAGTACTTC,CASSPSPTSRYSYEQYF
TRBV27,.,TRBJ1-1,.,TGTGCCAGCAGTTTTAACGCGTTCGAGGGAAAGAACACTGAAGCTTTCTTT,CASSFNAFEGKNTEAFF
TRBV4-2,.,TRBJ2-7,.,TGTGCCAGCAGCCAAGGCGCGCAGGGAAACTACGAGCAGTACTTC,CASSQGAQGNYEQYF
TRBV6-5,.,TRBJ1-5,.,TGTGCCAGCAGCGTCTCAGATCAGCCCCAGCATTTT,CASSVSDQPQHF
TRBV5-5,.,TRBJ2-3,.,TGTGCCAGCAGCTTGGGGGGGAGCACAGATACGCAGTATTTT,CASSLGGSTDTQYF
TRBV4-3,.,TRBJ1-5,.,TGCGCCAGCAGCCAAGAAGCTCAATATAGCAATCAGCCCCAGCATTTT,CASSQEAQYSNQPQHF
TRBV5-1,.,TRBJ1-1,.,TGCGCCAGCAGTGGTAGACTAAACACTGAAGCTTTCTTT,CASSGRLNTEAFF
TRBV4-2,.,TRBJ1-1,.,TGTGCCAGCAGCCAAGTTGGGGGGGGAACTGAAGCTTTCTTT,CASSQVGGGTEAFF
TRBV5-1,.,TRBJ2-5,once,TGCGCCAGCAGCTTTACCTCGCTCGGTGAGACCCAGTACTTC,CASSFTSLGETQYF
TRBV4-1,.,TRBJ1-2,.,TGCGCCAGCAGCCAAGTTGCGAGGGGTAACTATGGCTACACCTTC,CASSQVARGNYGYTF
TRBV10-3,.,TRBJ2-7,.,TGTGCCTCCCGGGACGCTAGCTCCTACGAGCAGTACTTC,CASRDASSYEQYF
TRBV5-4,.,TRBJ1-2,few,TGTGCCAGCAGCCCAGACAGTAACTATGGCTACACCTTC,CASSPDSNYGYTF
TRBV6-6,.,TRBJ1-1,.,TGTGCCAGCAGTTACTCGGGAGGGGGACAAGAGCGAGCTTTCTTT,CASSYSGGGQERAFF
TRBV15,TRBD1,TRBJ2-7,.,TGTGCCACCAGCGGAGGAACGGGACAGGGCTACGAGCAGTACTTC,CATSGGTGQGYEQYF
TRBV10-2,TRBD1,TRBJ2-7,.,TGCGCCAGCAGGGCGGGGACAGGGCCTCACGAGCAGTACTTC,CASRAGTGPHEQYF
TRBV6-5,.,TRBJ2-3,.,TGTGCCAGCATGGTAGGAGATACGCAGTATTTT,CASMVGDTQYF
TRBV29-1,.,TRBJ1-4,.,TGCAGCGTCACCGGGGGGGCTAATGAAAAACTGTTTTTT,CSVTGGANEKLFF
TRBV2,.,TRBJ1-3,.,TGTGCCAGCAGGGACAGAGGGGACACCATATATTTT,CASRDRGDTIYF
TRBV11-2,.,TRBJ1-5,.,TGTGCCAGCAGCAAAGGTGCCAAGAGCAATCAGCCCCAGCATTTT,CASSKGAKSNQPQHF
TRBV4-2,TRBD2,TRBJ2-1,.,TGTGCCAGCAGCCAACCAGGGGGGACTAGCGGGAGCGATGAGCAGTTCTTC,CASSQPGGTSGSDEQFF
TRBV19,TRBD1,TRBJ1-2,.,TGTGCCAGTAGTATAGGGACAGGCTCAGCTAACTATGGCTACACCTTC,CASSIGTGSANYGYTF
TRBV5-1,.,TRBJ1-1,.,TGCGCCAGCAGCTTGGACGTACCCACTGAAGCTTTCTTT,CASSLDVPTEAFF
TRBV5-1,.,TRBJ2-1,.,TGCGCCAGCAAGACAGGAGGTAATGAGCAGTTCTTC,CASKTGGNEQFF
TRBV7-9,.,TRBJ2-3,.,TGTGCCAGCAGCTTAGCTTTTTCCTGGGGGGCCATCACAGATACGCAGTATTTT,CASSLAFSWGAITDTQYF
TRBV9,TRBD1,TRBJ2-5,.,TGTGCCAGCAGCGTAGTCGGTATGAGGGCTGGGACAGGGAAGGAGGAGACCCAGTACTTC,CASSVVGMRAGTGKEETQYF
TRBV7-3,TRBD1,TRBJ2-1,.,TGTGCCAGCAGCTCAAGCCGGGACAGGGGGCTCAATGAGCAGTTCTTC,CASSSSRDRGLNEQFF
TRBV2,TRBD1,TRBJ1-5,.,TGTGCCAGCAGTGAAGGGGCAGGGGGCCAGCCCCAGCATTTT,CASSEGAGGQPQHF
TRBV5-1,.,TRBJ2-1,.,TGCGCCAGCAGCTTGGTGGCAGGGGACTACAATGAGCAGTTCTTC,CASSLVAGDYNEQFF
TRBV4-1,.,TRBJ2-1,.,TGCGCCAGCAGCCAATTTCCACAGCGGCAAAATGAGCAGTTCTTC,CASSQFPQRQNEQFF
TRBV28,.,TRBJ2-1,.,TGTGCCAGCAGTCTCACCCCGGGAGATGAGCAGTTCTTC,CASSLTPGDEQFF
TRBV7-9,TRBD2,TRBJ2-7,.,TGTGCCAGCATGACTAGCGGGTCCTACGAGCAGTACTTC,CASMTSGSYEQYF
TRBV7-6,TRBD1,TRBJ2-3,.,TGTGCCAGCAGCTCGCGACAGGGGGCGAGCACAGATACGCAGTATTTT,CASSSRQGASTDTQYF
TRBV6-1,TRBD1,TRBJ1-2,.,TGTGCCATCTCACCGACCGGGACAGACACCTATGGCTACACCTTC,CAISPTGTDTYGYTF
TRBV12-1,.,TRBJ2-1,once,TGTGCCAGCAGCTTCGGGGTCAATGAGCAGTTCTTC,CASSFGVNEQFF
TRBV30,TRBD1,TRBJ1-1,.,TGTGCCTGGGGGACAGCTGACACTGAAGCTTTCTTT,CAWGTADTEAFF
TRBV7-2,TRBD1,TRBJ1-5,.,TGTGCCAGCAGCTCACAGGGGGCTCGCAATCAGCCCCAGCATTTT,CASSSQGARNQPQHF
TRBV6-6,.,TRBJ2-2,.,TGTGCCAGCATGCGAGGCTCGAACACCGGGGAGCTGTTTTTT,CASMRGSNTGELFF
TRBV5-6,TRBD1,TRBJ1-2,.,TGTGCCAGCAGCCCGGGACAGTATGGCTACACCTTC,CASSPGQYGYTF
TRBV30,.,TRBJ1-1,few,TGTGCCTGGAGCCGAATGGGGAGTGAAGCTTTCTTT,CAWSRMGSEAFF
TRBV27,.,TRBJ2-7,.,TGTGCCAGCAGTTTATCACACTACTCCTACGAGCAGTACTTC,CASSLSHYSYEQYF
TRBV4-2,.,TRBJ2-3,.,TGTGCCAGCAGCAACGGACAGCGCCAGACTCTAAACCAGTATTTT,CASSNGQRQTLNQYF
TRBV5-6,.,TRBJ2-3,.,TGTGCCAGCAGCTTGAGGTCGGTAGCGGCAGATACGCAGTATTTT,CASSLRSVAADTQYF
TRBV6-4,TRBD1,TRBJ2-1,.,TGTGCCAGCAGTGTGACAGGGTTGTCCTACAATGAGCAGTTCTTC,CASSVTGLSYNEQFF
TRBV9,.,TRBJ2-1,.,TGTGCCAGCAGCGTAGCGGGGGGCTTCTACAATGAGCAGTTCTTC,CASSVAGGFYNEQFF
TRBV19,TRBD1,TRBJ1-1,.,TGTGCCAGTAGTAGTACAGGGGAACTAAAGAACACTGAAGCTTTCTTT,CASSSTGELKNTEAFF
TRBV5-1,.,TRBJ2-5,.,TGCGCCAGCAGCTTGTTCGAAGAGACCCAGTACTTC,CASSLFEETQYF
TRBV5-4,TRBD2,TRBJ2-2,.,TGTGCCAGCAGCTTGGGTGCGGGGCCGCGGGTAGCGGGAGGCGGGGAGCTGTTTTTT,CASSLGAGPRVAGGGELFF
TRBV5-1,.,TRBJ2-3,.,TGCGCCAGCAGCTTGGCGCAGGCGTACGATACGCAGTATTTT,CASSLAQAYDTQYF
TRBV6-5,TRBD1,TRBJ1-2,.,TGTGCCAGCAGTCCAGGGGGCTGGGGTGGCTACACCTTC,CASSPGGWGGYTF
TRBV28,TRBD2,TRBJ2-2,once,TGTGCCAGCAGTTTGATGGTTAGCGGGAGCACCGGGGAGCTGTTTTTT,CASSLMVSGSTGELFF